This entry describes one TCR beta chain. Germline CDR1 SNHLY, CDR2 FYNNEI. Trimming removed 6 bases from V and 4 bases from J; junction bases left unmatched: 8. The CDR3 is 14 residues long. MiXCR, applied by TCRdb to the RT-PCR reads, yields one record per CDR3 protein. The sample records about 160,000 distinct CDR3 sequences, 24% being singletons. This sample was taken from a study of patients and donors after allogeneic stem cell transplantation. The TCR sequence derives from a human donor who was either an allogeneic HSCT recipient or a stem cell or donor lymphocyte infusion donor (not recorded which). It is not recorded whose cells these are; they may come from a transplant donor. Sequencing was performed on blood, either unsorted or a sorted T cell fraction (not recorded which). The gene calls are TRBV2 and TRBJ2-5; TRBD1 agrees at 7 bases. CDR3 loop: CASSPGTAAETQYF. The CDR3 region has the DNA TGTGCCAGCAGCCCCGGGACAGCGGCAGAGACCCAGTACTTC.